Detailed here is one T cell receptor (beta chain). The antigen remains unidentified. Germline assignment: CDR1 SGHNT and CDR2 YYREEE (reference sequence). Deletions cut 2 bases from V and 11 bases from J, with 14 bases between. CDR3 size: 13 residues. The sample comes from a study of PD-1 blockade in classical Hodgkin lymphoma. Sequenced by immunoSEQ multiplex PCR; TCRdb stores in-frame clones only, minus some. The table has about 7,400 clones, about 79% seen once; the top ten hold about half. Study observations and caveats: Newly diagnosed patients were said to have less baseline TCR diversity than healthy donors did. Those patients who began receiving nivolumab less than 1 year after ASCT had lower diversity, and they were excluded.

Brentuximab vedotin exposure varied among the patients, all of whom had relapsed after autologous stem cell transplantation. The sample in question was peripheral blood mononuclear cells (PBMCs), obtained before the second cycle of nivolumab. The sequence derives from a human donor with classical Hodgkin lymphoma. The V call is TRBV5-4, the J call TRBJ1-5; possible D gene TRBD1, 6 bases. CDR3 amino acids: CASSLQGRGTQHF. The CDR3 DNA follows: TGTGCCAGCAGCTTACAGGGTAGGGGGACCCAGCATTTT.